This T cell receptor beta chain was recovered during a study of patients and donors after allogeneic stem cell transplantation. Via MiXCR, TCRdb re-called the RT-PCR reads, giving one row per CDR3 protein. The top ten hold around 26% of the sample, which has under 200,000 distinct CDR3 sequences, 20% to 25% seen once. The receptor's source is a human donor who was either an allogeneic HSCT recipient or a stem cell or donor lymphocyte infusion donor (not recorded which). It is not recorded whose cells these are; they may come from a transplant donor. The sample was blood, either unsorted or a sorted T cell fraction (not recorded which).

CDR3 nucleotides: TGCGCCAGCAGCTCAAGTCATCGGGGAGAGGACCAAGAGACCCAGTACTTC. Translating gives CASSSSHRGEDQETQYF. The rearrangement joins TRBV4-3 to TRBJ2-5, with D possibly TRBD2 on 5 matching bases. The CDR3 loop spans 17 amino acids. Germline V gene lookup returns CDR1 LGHNA and CDR2 YSLEER. The germline V and J ends were trimmed by 5 bases and 0 bases, with 19 bases remaining between them.